The sequence of this T cell receptor (beta chain) was determined in a study of shared clonotypes between healthy human individuals. General study points: Richness estimates generally favored naive over memory subsets. Tissue TCR repertoires likely differ from these blood-only repertoires.

Under the authors' procedure: Filtering differed for immunoSEQ, which gave only junction sequences without quality scores. The method was immunoSEQ multiplex PCR; TCRdb's version includes in-frame clones alone and lacks a portion of them. V and J calls and clone size are as listed in that table; D and trimming were resolved from the DNA. The repertoire holds around 330,000 clones, about 74% seen once, with 10% in the top ten. This CDR3 spans 14 amino acids. V lost 5 bases, J lost 3 bases, and 14 bases lay in between. Germline CDR1 MNHEY, CDR2 SVGAGI. This clone was seen more than once but under ten times. The antigen is unknown. Free of recent acute infections or vaccinations, the donors were healthy HIV-negative adults.

The chain uses TRBV6-5 and TRBJ2-7; D gene ambiguous. Specimen: memory CD4+ T cells sorted from blood. Indicated subset: CD45RA-negative fraction. The source of this sequence is a man aged 30 to 45 in good health. Here the CDR3 reads CASSTTTKDYEQYF. The CDR3 bases are TGTGCCAGCAGTACCACTACGAAGGACTACGAGCAGTACTTC.